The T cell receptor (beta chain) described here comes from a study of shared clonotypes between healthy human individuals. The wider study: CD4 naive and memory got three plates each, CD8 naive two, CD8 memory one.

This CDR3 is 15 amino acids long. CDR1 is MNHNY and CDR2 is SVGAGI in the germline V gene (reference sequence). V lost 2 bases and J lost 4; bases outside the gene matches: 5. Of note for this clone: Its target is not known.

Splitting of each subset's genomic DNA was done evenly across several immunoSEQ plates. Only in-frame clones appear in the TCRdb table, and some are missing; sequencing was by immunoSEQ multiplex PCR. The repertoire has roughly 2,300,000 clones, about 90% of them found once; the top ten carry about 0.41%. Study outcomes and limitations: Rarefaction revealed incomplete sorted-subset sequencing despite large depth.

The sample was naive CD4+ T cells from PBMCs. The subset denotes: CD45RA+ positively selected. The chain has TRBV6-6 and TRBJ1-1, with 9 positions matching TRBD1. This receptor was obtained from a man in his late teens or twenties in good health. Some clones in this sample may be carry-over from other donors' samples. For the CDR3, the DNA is TGTGCCAGCAGTTACCAGACAGGGGGAGTCACTGAAGCTTTCTTT. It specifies CASSYQTGGVTEAFF.